The source of this T cell receptor (beta chain) is a study of control samples from healthy donors and cancer patients. TCRdb's table, derived via immunoSEQ multiplex PCR, lists solely in-frame clones and lacks some. The repertoire holds about 70,000 clones, with about 95% as singletons. The CDR3 has 14 amino acids. V was pared by 0 bases and J by 2 bases, with 10 bases between. Germline-derived CDR1 and CDR2 are SQVTM and ANQGSEA. The source material was blood. The receptor was isolated from a woman younger than 45 in good health. The chain couples TRBV29-1 to TRBJ2-5, with D perhaps matching TRBD2 (6 bases). The CDR3 is CSVEDTGSQETQYF. The CDR3 DNA follows: TGCAGCGTTGAAGATACCGGGAGTCAAGAGACCCAGTACTTC.